The entry below describes one TCR beta chain. Unstimulated PBMCs were sorted into CD3+CD4+ and CD3+CD8+ populations. The data derive from a study of T cell clones after liver transplantation. Assay: immunoSEQ multiplex PCR; the TCRdb copy retains only in-frame clones and omits some. The data contain roughly 51,000 clones, 65% to 80% of them singletons. Per germline, CDR1 SGHNT and CDR2 YENEEA. Trimming cost V 2 bases and J 4 bases, with 18 bases left between them. This CDR3 is 17 amino acids long. This receptor was obtained from a human patient who received a liver transplant. The T cells may partly be graft donor cells. Sequences were derived from CD4+ T cells from blood, sampled roughly 55 months after liver transplant. This chain links TRBV11-3 with TRBJ1-3, with D possibly being TRBD1 (5 bases). CDR3 in amino acids: CASSLSGTEGGGNTIYF. The CDR3 DNA reads as TGTGCCAGCAGCTTATCCGGGACCGAAGGTGGCGGAAACACCATATATTTT.